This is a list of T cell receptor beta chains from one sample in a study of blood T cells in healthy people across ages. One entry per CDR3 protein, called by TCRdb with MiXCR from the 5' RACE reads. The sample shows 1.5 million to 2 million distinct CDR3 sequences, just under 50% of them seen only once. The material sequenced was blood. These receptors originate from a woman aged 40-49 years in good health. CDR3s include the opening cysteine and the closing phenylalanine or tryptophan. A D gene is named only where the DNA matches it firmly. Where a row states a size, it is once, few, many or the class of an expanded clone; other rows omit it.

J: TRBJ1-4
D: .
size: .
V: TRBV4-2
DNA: TGTGCCAGCAGCACCGACAGTTTATTTAATGAAAAACTGTTTTTT
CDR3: CASSTDSLFNEKLFF

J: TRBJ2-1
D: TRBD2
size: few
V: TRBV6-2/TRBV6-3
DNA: TGTGCCAGCAGTTCGGGGACTAGCGGGGCGTCCTACAATGAGCAGTTCTTC
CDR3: CASSSGTSGASYNEQFF

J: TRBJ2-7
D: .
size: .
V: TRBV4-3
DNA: TGCGCCAGCAGCTTCCGAGCCGGGAACTTCGGGTACGAGCAGTACTTC
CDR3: CASSFRAGNFGYEQYF

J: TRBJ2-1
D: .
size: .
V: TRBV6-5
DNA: TGTGCCAGCCGGGACGCCTCCAATGAGCAGTTCTTC
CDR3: CASRDASNEQFF

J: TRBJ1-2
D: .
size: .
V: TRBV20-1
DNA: TGCAGTGCCACTACAGGAGATGGGTATGGCTACACCTTC
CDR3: CSATTGDGYGYTF

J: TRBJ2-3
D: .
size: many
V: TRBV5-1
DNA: TGCGCCAGCAGCTTGTCCGATAGCACAGATACGCAGTATTTT
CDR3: CASSLSDSTDTQYF

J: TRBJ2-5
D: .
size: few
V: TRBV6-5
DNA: TGTGCCAGCAGTGCGGACGGGGAGACCCAGTACTTC
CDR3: CASSADGETQYF

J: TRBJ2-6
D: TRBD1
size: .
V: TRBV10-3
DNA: TGTGCCATCAACCGACAGGGGTTCACGGGTAAGGGGAGCTCTGGGGCCAACGTCCTGACTTTC
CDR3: CAINRQGFTGKGSSGANVLTF

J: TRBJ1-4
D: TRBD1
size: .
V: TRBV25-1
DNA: TGTGCCAGCGCCCCAGGGGGCAATAATGAAAAACTGTTTTTT
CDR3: CASAPGGNNEKLFF

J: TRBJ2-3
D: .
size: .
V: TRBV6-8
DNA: TGTGCCAGCAGTTACTCCAGCAAGAACGGCACAGATACGCAGTATTTT
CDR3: CASSYSSKNGTDTQYF

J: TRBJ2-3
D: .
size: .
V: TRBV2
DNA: TGTGCCAGCCACCTCGTGGGGGCTTTAACAGATACGCAGTATTTT
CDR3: CASHLVGALTDTQYF

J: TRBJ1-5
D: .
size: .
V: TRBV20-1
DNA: TGCAGTACTAGAGTCAATCCGGGCCAACCAGGGGGCAATCAGCCCCAGCATTTT
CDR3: CSTRVNPGQPGGNQPQHF

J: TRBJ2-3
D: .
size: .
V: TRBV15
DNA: TGTGCCACCAGCAGGGTAAAAAGCACAGATACGCAGTATTTT
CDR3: CATSRVKSTDTQYF

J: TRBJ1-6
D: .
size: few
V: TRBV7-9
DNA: TGTGCCAGCATGGCAGGGGAGTCACCCCTCCACTTT
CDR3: CASMAGESPLHF

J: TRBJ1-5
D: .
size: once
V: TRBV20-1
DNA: TGCAGTGCCCCGGGACCAAACGGCAATCAGCCCCAGCATTTT
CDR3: CSAPGPNGNQPQHF

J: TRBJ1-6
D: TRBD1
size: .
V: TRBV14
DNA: TGTGCCAGCAGCCGACAGGGTAGGCATAATTCACCCCTCCACTTT
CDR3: CASSRQGRHNSPLHF

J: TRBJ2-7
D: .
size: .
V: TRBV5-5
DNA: TGTGCCAGCAGCTTGGCAATTGCGGGGTCCTCCTACGAGCAGTACTTC
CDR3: CASSLAIAGSSYEQYF

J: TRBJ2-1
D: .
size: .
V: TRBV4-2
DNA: TGTGCCAGCAGCCAAGCTGCGAGCTCCTACAATGAGCAGTTCTTC
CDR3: CASSQAASSYNEQFF

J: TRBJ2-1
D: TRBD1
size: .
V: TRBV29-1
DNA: TGCAGCGTTGAAGGGACAGGGACCAATGAGCAGTTCTTC
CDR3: CSVEGTGTNEQFF

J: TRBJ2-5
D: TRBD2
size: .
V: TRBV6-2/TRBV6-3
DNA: TGTGCCAGCAGTCTGACGGGACTAGCGAGGGCGTACTTC
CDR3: CASSLTGLARAYF

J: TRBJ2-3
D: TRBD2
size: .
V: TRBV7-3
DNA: TGTGCCAGCAGCTCGCCCCTGGCGGGGGGGTACACAGATACGCAGTATTTT
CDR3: CASSSPLAGGYTDTQYF

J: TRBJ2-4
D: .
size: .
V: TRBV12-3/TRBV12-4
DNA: TGTGCCAGCAGTTTCGGGGGAGAGGGGGTCAAAAACATTCAGTACTTC
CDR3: CASSFGGEGVKNIQYF

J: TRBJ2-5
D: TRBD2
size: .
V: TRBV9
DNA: TGTGCCAGCAGCGTCCGACTAGCGGGGGAAGAGACCCAGTACTTC
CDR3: CASSVRLAGEETQYF

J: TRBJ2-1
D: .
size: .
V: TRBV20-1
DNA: TGCAGTGCTAGAGGGGAGGGGGGGCACCGCTCCTACAATGAGCAGTTCTTC
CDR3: CSARGEGGHRSYNEQFF

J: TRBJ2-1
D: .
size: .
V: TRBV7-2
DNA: TGTGCCAGCAGCTTAGCTAGGTCGTCCTCCTACAATGAGCAGTTCTTC
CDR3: CASSLARSSSYNEQFF

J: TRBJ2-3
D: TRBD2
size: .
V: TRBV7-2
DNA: TGTGCCAGCAGCTTAGCCCTAGCGGGGTGGTCTACGGAGGGGTCGCAGTATTTT
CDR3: CASSLALAGWSTEGSQYF

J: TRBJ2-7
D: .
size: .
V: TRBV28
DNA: TGTGCCAGCACGGTTTCAGGAATCGGCGAGCAGTACTTC
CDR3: CASTVSGIGEQYF

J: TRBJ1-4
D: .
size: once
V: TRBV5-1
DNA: TGCGCCAGCAGCTTGTACCGCAGGGATGAAAAACTGTTTTTT
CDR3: CASSLYRRDEKLFF

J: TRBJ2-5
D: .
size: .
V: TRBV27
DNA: TGTGCCAGCAGTTCACTAGCCTTGTACCAAGAGACCCAGTACTTC
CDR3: CASSSLALYQETQYF

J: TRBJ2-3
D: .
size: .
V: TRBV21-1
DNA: TGTGCCAGCAGCAAGGCGCGCAGGGAATGGACAGATACGCAGTATTTT
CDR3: CASSKARREWTDTQYF

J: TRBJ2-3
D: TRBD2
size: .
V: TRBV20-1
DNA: TGCAGTGCTAGTTTAAGGGCGGGGACTACCACAGATACGCAGTATTTT
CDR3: CSASLRAGTTTDTQYF

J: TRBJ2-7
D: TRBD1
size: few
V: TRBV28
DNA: TGTGCCAGCAGCCCTGGACAGGGGGCATGGTACGAGCAGTACTTC
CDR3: CASSPGQGAWYEQYF

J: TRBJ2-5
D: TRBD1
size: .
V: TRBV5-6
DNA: TGTGCCAGCAGCTTGTTTCAGGCAGGGGGCAAGACCCAGTACTTC
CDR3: CASSLFQAGGKTQYF

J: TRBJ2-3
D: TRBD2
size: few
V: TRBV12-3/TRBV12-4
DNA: TGTGCCAGCAATACACGGGGGGGCCCGGGAGATACGCAGTATTTT
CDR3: CASNTRGGPGDTQYF

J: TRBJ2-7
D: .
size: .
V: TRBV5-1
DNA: TGCGCCAGCAGCTTGGCCGGGACAAGATCCTACGAGCAGTACTTC
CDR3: CASSLAGTRSYEQYF

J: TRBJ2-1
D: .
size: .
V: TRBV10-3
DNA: TGTGCCATCAGTGACCCTAGTCATGAGCAGTTCTTC
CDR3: CAISDPSHEQFF

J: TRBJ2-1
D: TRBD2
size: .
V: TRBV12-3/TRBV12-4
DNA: TGTGCCAGCAGCCCCAGGGGGAGCGGGGGGGCCAGTAAAAATGAGCAGTTCTTC
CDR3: CASSPRGSGGASKNEQFF

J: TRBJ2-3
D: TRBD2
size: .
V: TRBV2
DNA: TGTGCCAGCAGTGGGGGCGGGGGGGCCGCAGATACGCAGTATTTT
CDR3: CASSGGGGAADTQYF

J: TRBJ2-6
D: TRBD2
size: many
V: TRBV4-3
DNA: TGCGCCAGCAGCCAATACCCCCGGGGAGGGTTTCTTACTGGGGCCAACGTCCTGACTTTC
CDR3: CASSQYPRGGFLTGANVLTF

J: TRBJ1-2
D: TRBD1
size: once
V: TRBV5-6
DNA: TGTGCCAGTATCGCGACAGGGGGAAACTATGGCTACACCTTC
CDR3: CASIATGGNYGYTF